The rows below give T cell receptor beta chains drawn from one sample of a study of blood T cell repertoires in COVID-19. This table comes from immunoSEQ multiplex PCR, and its TCRdb copy is limited to in-frame clones, with some not included. The table lists some 160,000 clones, over 75% of them singletons. Sequencing was carried out using peripheral blood. The source is a man in his 70s with active or convalescent COVID-19. Both conserved end residues are part of each CDR3. The D gene is left open where the match is weak. For some rows the clone size is stated as once, few or many, or as a class when expanded; others skip it.

>NA|NA|TRBV3-1/TRBV3-2|TRBJ2-3
CASSQAPSTDTQYF
TGTGCCAGCAGCCAAGCTCCTAGCACAGATACGCAGTATTTT
>NA|NA|TRBV11-2|TRBJ1-5
CASSTGVDQPQHF
TGTGCCAGCAGCACGGGGGTCGATCAGCCCCAGCATTTT
>NA|NA|TRBV12-3/TRBV12-4|TRBJ1-1
CASSPGWSEAFF
TGTGCCAGCAGCCCGGGGTGGTCTGAAGCTTTCTTT
>few|NA|TRBV6-2/TRBV6-3|TRBJ2-5
CASSSLGAGVQETQYF
TGTGCCAGCAGTTCCCTGGGGGCGGGGGTACAAGAGACCCAGTACTTC
>NA|NA|TRBV7-9|TRBJ1-2
CASSLGILWGYTF
TGTGCCAGCAGCTTAGGTATCCTATGGGGCTACACCTTC
>NA|NA|TRBV6-8|TRBJ1-2
CASRKVRRAANYGYTF
TGTGCCAGCAGAAAGGTCCGGCGGGCAGCTAACTATGGCTACACCTTC
>NA|TRBD2|TRBV5-6|TRBJ2-1
CASTVSGRGFYNEQFF
TGTGCCAGCACCGTTAGCGGGAGGGGGTTCTACAATGAGCAGTTCTTC
>NA|NA|TRBV3-1/TRBV3-2|TRBJ2-3
CASSQDGAVGTDTQYF
TGTGCCAGCAGCCAAGATGGGGCCGTTGGCACAGATACGCAGTATTTT
>NA|TRBD2|TRBV2|TRBJ2-7
CASRGTSGGSYEQYF
TGTGCCAGCAGGGGGACTAGCGGGGGATCCTACGAGCAGTACTTC
>NA|TRBD2|TRBV3-1/TRBV3-2|TRBJ2-5
CASSQDRLAGPETQYF
TGTGCCAGCAGCCAAGATCGCCTAGCGGGGCCAGAGACCCAGTACTTC
>NA|NA|TRBV2|TRBJ2-1
CASRYTEQFF
TGTGCCAGCAGGTACACTGAGCAGTTCTTC
>few|NA|TRBV10-2|TRBJ1-1
CASSASRGTGNTEAFF
TGCGCCAGCAGTGCATCCAGAGGAACGGGGAACACTGAAGCTTTCTTT
>NA|NA|TRBV12-3/TRBV12-4|TRBJ2-7
CASSLRGRGEQYF
TGTGCCAGCAGTTTAAGGGGGAGGGGCGAGCAGTACTTC
>NA|NA|TRBV5-7|TRBJ1-1
CASSRQGKCQDEAFF
TGTGCCAGCAGCCGGCAGGGTAAGTGCCAAGATGAAGCTTTCTTT
>few|TRBD1|TRBV3-1/TRBV3-2|TRBJ1-2
CASSRTGEYGYTF
TGTGCCAGCAGCCGCACAGGGGAGTATGGCTACACCTTC
>few|NA|TRBV7-2|TRBJ2-1
CASSFGPGGNEQFF
TGTGCCAGCAGCTTCGGACCCGGGGGCAATGAGCAGTTCTTC
>NA|NA|TRBV10-3|TRBJ2-3
CAISVASDVTDTQYF
TGTGCCATCAGTGTTGCTAGCGACGTCACAGATACGCAGTATTTT
>few|TRBD1|TRBV30|TRBJ1-1
CAWETGENTEAFF
TGTGCCTGGGAGACAGGGGAGAACACTGAAGCTTTCTTT
>NA|NA|TRBV2|TRBJ2-7
CASSPGVGKYEQYF
TGTGCCAGCAGCCCGGGAGTGGGAAAATACGAGCAGTACTTC
>NA|TRBD1|TRBV29-1|TRBJ2-7
CSVRTGDEQYF
TGCAGCGTTAGGACAGGGGACGAGCAGTACTTC
>NA|NA|TRBV7-7|TRBJ2-5
CASSLTTSQETQYF
TGTGCCAGCAGCTTGACGACATCCCAAGAGACCCAGTACTTC
>once|TRBD2|TRBV9|TRBJ2-1
CASSGGASGWNEQFF
TGTGCCAGCAGCGGAGGGGCTAGCGGGTGGAATGAGCAGTTCTTC
>few|NA|TRBV4-1|TRBJ2-7
CASSQDEATPLYEQYF
TGCGCCAGCAGCCAAGATGAAGCGACTCCACTCTACGAGCAGTACTTC
>NA|TRBD2|TRBV28|TRBJ2-1
CASSVTSGSFDEQFF
TGTGCCAGCAGTGTAACTAGCGGGAGTTTTGATGAGCAGTTCTTC
>NA|NA|TRBV6-1|TRBJ1-5
CASSDRPAAGNQPQHF
TGTGCCAGCAGTGACCGGCCGGCGGCAGGGAATCAGCCCCAGCATTTT
>NA|NA|TRBV4-3|TRBJ1-3
CASSQSRYMTIYF
TGCGCCAGCAGCCAGTCCCGCTATATGACCATATATTTT
>NA|TRBD2|TRBV9|TRBJ2-7
CASSASGGGYEQYF
TGTGCCAGCAGCGCAAGCGGGGGGGGCTACGAGCAGTACTTC
>NA|NA|TRBV4-3|TRBJ1-3
CASSVGLDSGNTIYF
TGCGCCAGCAGCGTGGGACTGGACTCTGGAAACACCATATATTTT
>NA|TRBD2|TRBV18|TRBJ2-7
CASSPNGLAGPMGDEQYF
TGTGCCAGCTCACCGAACGGACTAGCGGGTCCCATGGGCGACGAGCAGTACTTC
>NA|TRBD1|TRBV6-5|TRBJ1-5
CASGQGYQPQHF
TGTGCCAGTGGACAGGGGTATCAGCCCCAGCATTTT
>NA|TRBD1|TRBV18|TRBJ2-7
CASSPRTGRNYEQYF
TGTGCCAGCTCACCGAGGACAGGGAGGAACTACGAGCAGTACTTC
>few|NA|TRBV6-5|TRBJ1-5
CASRREAQGNQPQHF
TGTGCCAGCAGGCGGGAGGCCCAGGGCAATCAGCCCCAGCATTTT
>once|TRBD1|TRBV5-5|TRBJ2-3
CASSRGGQGVTDTQYF
TGTGCCAGCAGCAGGGGTGGGCAGGGGGTAACAGATACGCAGTATTTT
>NA|TRBD1|TRBV6-6|TRBJ1-1
CASSRTGEPEAFF
TGTGCCAGCAGTCGTACAGGGGAACCTGAAGCTTTCTTT
>NA|TRBD1|TRBV30|TRBJ2-7
CAWGSGTGNEQYF
TGTGCCTGGGGTTCCGGGACAGGGAACGAGCAGTACTTC
>NA|NA|TRBV2|TRBJ2-2
CASSLMTVGTGELFF
TGTGCCAGCAGTCTAATGACAGTGGGCACCGGGGAGCTGTTTTTT
>NA|TRBD2|TRBV6-5|TRBJ2-7
CASRPQGTSYEQYF
TGTGCCAGCAGACCCCAGGGGACTAGCTACGAGCAGTACTTC
>NA|TRBD2|TRBV19|TRBJ2-3
CASSPGLVYTDTQYF
TGTGCCAGTAGCCCGGGACTAGTGTACACAGATACGCAGTATTTT
>NA|NA|TRBV5-1|TRBJ2-5
CASSLKWGEGETQYF
TGCGCCAGCAGCTTGAAATGGGGAGAGGGAGAGACCCAGTACTTC
>NA|NA|TRBV5-1|TRBJ2-3
CASSLVGGSDTQYF
TGCGCCAGCAGCTTGGTCGGAGGGTCAGATACGCAGTATTTT
>NA|TRBD1|TRBV29-1|TRBJ2-1
CSVNRGIGNEQFF
TGCAGCGTTAACAGGGGAATTGGGAATGAGCAGTTCTTC
>NA|NA|TRBV3-1/TRBV3-2|TRBJ1-3
CASSRVKGQSSGNTIYF
TGTGCCAGCAGCCGAGTCAAAGGACAGTCAAGCGGAAACACCATATATTTT
>NA|TRBD1|TRBV5-1|TRBJ2-5
CASSLGGTELQETQYF
TGCGCCAGCAGCTTGGGAGGGACAGAACTACAAGAGACCCAGTACTTC
>many|NA|TRBV4-2|TRBJ1-5
CASSQDADSLNQPQHF
TGTGCCAGCAGCCAAGATGCGGACTCGCTCAATCAGCCCCAGCATTTT
>NA|TRBD1|TRBV27|TRBJ2-3
CASSLSGQGYTDTQYF
TGTGCCAGCTCTCTTTCCGGACAGGGTTACACAGATACGCAGTATTTT
>NA|NA|TRBV7-2|TRBJ1-1
CASSPNYHEAFF
TGTGCCAGCAGCCCCAACTACCATGAAGCTTTCTTT
>NA|TRBD1|TRBV5-1|TRBJ2-1
CASSMDRGYNEQFF
TGCGCCAGCAGCATGGACAGGGGCTACAATGAGCAGTTCTTC
>NA|TRBD1|TRBV7-9|TRBJ2-7
CASSLREQGLRSPVNF
TGTGCCAGCAGCTTAAGGGAACAGGGGCTGAGATCCCCGGTAAACTTC
>NA|NA|TRBV19|TRBJ1-6
CASTPRGPNSPLHF
TGTGCCAGTACCCCCCGGGGTCCTAATTCACCCCTCCACTTT
>NA|NA|TRBV7-9|TRBJ1-2
CASSLARSSVVHYGYTF
TGTGCCAGCAGCTTAGCGAGGTCCTCGGTGGTCCACTATGGCTACACCTTC
>NA|NA|TRBV6-6|TRBJ1-6
CASSLQSGDNSPLHF
TGTGCCAGCAGTTTACAATCAGGGGATAATTCACCCCTCCACTTT
>NA|NA|TRBV5-1|TRBJ1-6
CASSDGRDYNSPLHF
TGCGCCAGCAGCGATGGACGGGACTATAATTCACCCCTCCACTTT
>NA|NA|TRBV12-5|TRBJ1-2
CASGLFPGRNYGYTF
TGTGCTAGTGGTTTGTTTCCCGGGAGAAACTATGGCTACACCTTC
>NA|NA|TRBV19|TRBJ1-2
CASSIDLSDGYTF
TGTGCCAGTAGTATAGATCTGAGCGATGGCTACACCTTC
>NA|TRBD1|TRBV30|TRBJ1-5
CAEDRGRDSNQPQHF
TGTGCGGAGGACAGGGGGCGGGATAGCAATCAGCCCCAGCATTTT